The rows below give T cell receptor beta chains drawn from one sample of a study of CD8 T cells in ankylosing spondylitis. TCRdb ran MiXCR on the 5' RACE reads and lists one entry per CDR3 protein. The sample includes some 220,000 distinct CDR3 sequences, 8% to 11% of them seen just once. The sequenced material came from blood, either unsorted or a sorted T cell fraction (not recorded which). The origin of the receptors is a male donor with ankylosing spondylitis or in good health (not recorded which). CDR3s include the opening cysteine and the closing phenylalanine or tryptophan. The D gene is left open where the match is weak. Not every row has a clone size; where given, it reads once, few, many or a size class.

TRBJ2-2,TRBD1,few,TRBV12-3/TRBV12-4,CASRSRDRGDTGELFF,TGTGCCAGCAGATCCCGGGACAGGGGGGACACCGGGGAGCTGTTTTTT
TRBJ1-5,-,many,TRBV7-8,CASSLGRVRRGNQPQHF,TGTGCCAGCAGCTTAGGCCGGGTCCGGCGGGGCAATCAGCCCCAGCATTTT
TRBJ2-2,-,many,TRBV9,CASTQGSGPNTGELFF,TGTGCCAGCACCCAGGGTAGCGGACCCAACACCGGGGAGCTGTTTTTT
TRBJ1-1,-,few,TRBV18,CASSPPTGVNTEAFF,TGTGCCAGCTCACCGCCGACAGGAGTGAACACTGAAGCTTTCTTT
TRBJ2-3,TRBD2,many,TRBV4-1,CASSQDGSGGWNTQYF,TGCGCCAGCAGCCAGGACGGTAGCGGGGGGTGGAATACGCAGTATTTT
TRBJ2-2,-,many,TRBV5-1,CASTPGLGGGVTGELFF,TGCGCCAGCACCCCCGGGTTAGGGGGAGGAGTGACCGGGGAGCTGTTTTTT
TRBJ1-1,TRBD1,many,TRBV16,CASSQGTGVRDTEAFF,TGTGCCAGCAGCCAAGGAACAGGGGTCCGGGACACTGAAGCTTTCTTT
TRBJ2-3,-,many,TRBV5-1,CASSLDSPYSTDTQYF,TGCGCCAGCAGCTTGGACAGCCCTTATAGCACAGATACGCAGTATTTT
TRBJ2-5,-,-,TRBV7-2,CASSRSSAETQYF,TGTGCCAGCAGCCGTAGCTCGGCAGAGACCCAGTACTTC
TRBJ2-7,TRBD1,many,TRBV5-6,CASSLKQGFSYEQYF,TGTGCCAGCAGCTTGAAACAGGGGTTCTCCTACGAGCAGTACTTC
TRBJ1-1,-,many,TRBV5-1,CASSPQGGDGTEAFF,TGCGCCAGCTCCCCCCAGGGAGGTGACGGCACTGAAGCTTTCTTT
TRBJ2-2,-,many,TRBV9,CASSGVGGAELFF,TGTGCCAGCAGCGGAGTGGGAGGAGCTGAGCTGTTTTTT
TRBJ2-2,-,few,TRBV12-3/TRBV12-4,CASSFWTARGTGELFF,TGTGCCAGCAGTTTTTGGACCGCTCGAGGTACCGGGGAGCTGTTTTTT
TRBJ1-5,-,many,TRBV6-1,CATSGTAYSNQPQHF,TGTGCCACCTCCGGGACGGCCTATAGCAATCAGCCCCAGCATTTT
TRBJ2-7,TRBD2,many,TRBV20-1,CSALTSGGGYEQYF,TGCAGTGCTTTGACTAGCGGGGGGGGGTACGAGCAGTACTTC
TRBJ2-3,-,once,TRBV30,CAWSRGTHTQYF,TGTGCCTGGAGTAGGGGCACACATACGCAGTATTTT
TRBJ2-3,TRBD2,many,TRBV2,CASNSLAGSTDTQYF,TGTGCCAGCAATTCACTAGCGGGGTCCACAGATACGCAGTATTTT
TRBJ1-6,-,-,TRBV20-1,CSVIRPGGTGSPLHF,TGCAGTGTCATTCGACCGGGCGGCACCGGGTCACCCCTCCACTTT
TRBJ2-1,TRBD2,many,TRBV6-1,CASSGQRGGSYNEQFF,TGTGCCAGCAGTGGACAGCGGGGGGGTTCCTACAATGAGCAGTTCTTC
TRBJ1-2,-,-,TRBV12-5,CASTSETLYGYTF,TGTGCTAGTACTTCAGAGACCCTGTATGGCTACACCTTC
TRBJ2-3,-,many,TRBV7-2,CASSFIAGTDTQYF,TGTGCCAGCAGCTTTATAGCGGGCACAGATACGCAGTATTTT
TRBJ2-3,-,few,TRBV2,CASSGEARGGTQYF,TGTGCCAGCAGTGGAGAGGCCCGAGGGGGTACGCAGTATTTT
TRBJ2-2,TRBD2,few,TRBV5-1,CASTTSGRSTGELFF,TGCGCCAGCACAACTAGCGGGAGGAGCACCGGGGAGCTGTTTTTT
TRBJ1-5,-,many,TRBV18,CASSMSWADQPQHF,TGTGCCAGCTCAATGAGTTGGGCTGATCAGCCCCAGCATTTT